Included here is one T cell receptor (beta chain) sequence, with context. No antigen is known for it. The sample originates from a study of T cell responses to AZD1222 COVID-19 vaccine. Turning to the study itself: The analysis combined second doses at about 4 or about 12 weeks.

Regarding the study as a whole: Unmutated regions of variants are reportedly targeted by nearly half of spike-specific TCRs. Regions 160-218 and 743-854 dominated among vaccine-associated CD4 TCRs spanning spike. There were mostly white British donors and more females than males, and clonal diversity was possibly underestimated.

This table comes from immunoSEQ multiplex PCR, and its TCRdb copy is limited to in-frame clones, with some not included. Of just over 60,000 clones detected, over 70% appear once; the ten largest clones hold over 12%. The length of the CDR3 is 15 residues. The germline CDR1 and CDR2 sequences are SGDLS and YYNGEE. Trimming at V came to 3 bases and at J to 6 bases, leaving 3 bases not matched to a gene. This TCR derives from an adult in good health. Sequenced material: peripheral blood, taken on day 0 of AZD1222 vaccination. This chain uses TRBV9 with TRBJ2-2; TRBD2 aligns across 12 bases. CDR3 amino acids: CASSGRLAGAGELFF. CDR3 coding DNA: TGTGCCAGCAGCGGCCGACTAGCGGGGGCCGGGGAGCTGTTTTTT.